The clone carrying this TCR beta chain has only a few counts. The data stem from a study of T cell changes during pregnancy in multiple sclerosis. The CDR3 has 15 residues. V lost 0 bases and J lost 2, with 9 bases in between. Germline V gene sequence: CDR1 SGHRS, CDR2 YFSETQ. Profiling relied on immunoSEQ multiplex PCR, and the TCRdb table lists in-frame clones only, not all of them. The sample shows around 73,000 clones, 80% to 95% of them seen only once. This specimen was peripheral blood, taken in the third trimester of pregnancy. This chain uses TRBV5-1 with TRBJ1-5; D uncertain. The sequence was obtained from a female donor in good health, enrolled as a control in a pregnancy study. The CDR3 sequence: CASSLGGKGNQPQHF. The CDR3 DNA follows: TGCGCCAGCAGCTTGGGAGGGAAGGGCAATCAGCCCCAGCATTTT. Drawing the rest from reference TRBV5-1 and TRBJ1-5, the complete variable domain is KAGVTQTPRYLIKTRGQQVTLSCSPISGHRSVSWYQQTPGQGLQFLFEYFSETQRNKGNFPGRFSGRQFSNSRSEMNVSTLELGDSALYLCASSLGGKGNQPQHFGDGTRLSIL.